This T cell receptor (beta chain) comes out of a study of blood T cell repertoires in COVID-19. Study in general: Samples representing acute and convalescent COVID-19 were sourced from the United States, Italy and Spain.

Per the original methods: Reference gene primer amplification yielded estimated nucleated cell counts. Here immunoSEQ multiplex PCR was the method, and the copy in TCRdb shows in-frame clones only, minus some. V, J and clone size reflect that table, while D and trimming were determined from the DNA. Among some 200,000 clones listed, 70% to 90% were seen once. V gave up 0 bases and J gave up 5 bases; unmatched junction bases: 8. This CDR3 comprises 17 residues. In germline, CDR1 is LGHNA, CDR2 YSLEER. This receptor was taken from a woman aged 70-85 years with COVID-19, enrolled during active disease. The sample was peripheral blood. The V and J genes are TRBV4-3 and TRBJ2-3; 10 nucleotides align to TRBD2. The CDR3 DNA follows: TGCGCCAGCAGCCAAGAAACCCGCCTAGCGGGGGTAGATACGCAGTATTTT. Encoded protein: CASSQETRLAGVDTQYF.